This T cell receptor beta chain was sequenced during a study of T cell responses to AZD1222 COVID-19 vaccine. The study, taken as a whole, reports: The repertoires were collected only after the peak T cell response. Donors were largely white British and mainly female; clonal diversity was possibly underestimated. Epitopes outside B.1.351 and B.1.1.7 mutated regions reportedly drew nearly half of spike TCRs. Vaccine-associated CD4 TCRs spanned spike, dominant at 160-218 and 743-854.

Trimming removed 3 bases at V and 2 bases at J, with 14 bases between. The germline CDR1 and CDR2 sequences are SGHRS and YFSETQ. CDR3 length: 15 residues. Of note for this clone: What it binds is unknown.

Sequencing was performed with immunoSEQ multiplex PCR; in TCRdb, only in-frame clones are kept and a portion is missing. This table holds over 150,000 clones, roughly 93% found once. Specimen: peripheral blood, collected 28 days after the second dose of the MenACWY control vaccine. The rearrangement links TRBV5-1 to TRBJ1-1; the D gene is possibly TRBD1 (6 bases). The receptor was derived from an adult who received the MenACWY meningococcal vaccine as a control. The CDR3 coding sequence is TGCGCCAGCAGCTATGGAACAGGGCTTAACACTGAAGCTTTCTTT. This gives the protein CASSYGTGLNTEAFF. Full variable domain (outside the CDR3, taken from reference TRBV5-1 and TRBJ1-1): KAGVTQTPRYLIKTRGQQVTLSCSPISGHRSVSWYQQTPGQGLQFLFEYFSETQRNKGNFPGRFSGRQFSNSRSEMNVSTLELGDSALYLCASSYGTGLNTEAFFGQGTRLTVV.